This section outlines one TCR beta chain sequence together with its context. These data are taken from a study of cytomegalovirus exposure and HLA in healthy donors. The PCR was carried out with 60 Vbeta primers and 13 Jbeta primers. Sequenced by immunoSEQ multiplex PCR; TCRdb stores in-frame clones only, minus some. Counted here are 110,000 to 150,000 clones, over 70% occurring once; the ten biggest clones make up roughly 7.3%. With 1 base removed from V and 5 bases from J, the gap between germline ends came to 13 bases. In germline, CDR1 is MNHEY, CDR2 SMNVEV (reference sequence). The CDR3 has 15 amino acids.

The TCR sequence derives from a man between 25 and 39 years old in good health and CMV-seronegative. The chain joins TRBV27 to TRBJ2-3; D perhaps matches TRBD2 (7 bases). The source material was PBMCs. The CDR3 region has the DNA TGTGCCAGCAGTTTATGGGGGGGGCTAGTAGATACGCAGTATTTT. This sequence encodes CASSLWGGLVDTQYF.